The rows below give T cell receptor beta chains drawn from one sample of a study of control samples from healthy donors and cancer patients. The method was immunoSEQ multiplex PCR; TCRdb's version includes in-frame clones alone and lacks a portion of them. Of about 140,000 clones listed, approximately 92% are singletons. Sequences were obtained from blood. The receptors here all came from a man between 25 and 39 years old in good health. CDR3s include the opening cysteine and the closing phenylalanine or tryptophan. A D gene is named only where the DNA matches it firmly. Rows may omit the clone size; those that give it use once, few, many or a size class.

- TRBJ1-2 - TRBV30 TGTGCCTGGAGTGTTTCGGTGGGGGGCGCGGATGGCTACACCTTC CAWSVSVGGADGYTF
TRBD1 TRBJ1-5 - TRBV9 TGTGCCAGCAGCCTAGAGACAGGGACAATCAATCAGCCCCAGCATTTT CASSLETGTINQPQHF
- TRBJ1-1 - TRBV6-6 TGTGCCAGCAGTTCTCTAGGAGAACAGGGTGAAGCTTTCTTT CASSSLGEQGEAFF
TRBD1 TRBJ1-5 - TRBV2 TGTGCCAGCAGAAACAACAGGGGGAGCAATCAGCCCCAGCATTTT CASRNNRGSNQPQHF
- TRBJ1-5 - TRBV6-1 TGTGCCAGCAGTGAAGAAATGGGGTCGAGGCCCCAGCATTTT CASSEEMGSRPQHF
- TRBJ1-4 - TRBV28 TGTGCCAGCAGCATCGTGGGGCCTAGTAATGAAAAACTGTTTTTT CASSIVGPSNEKLFF
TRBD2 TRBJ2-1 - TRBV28 TGTGCCAGCAGTGGTCCGGGGACTAGCGGGAGAAGATTGAATGAGCAGTTCTTC CASSGPGTSGRRLNEQFF
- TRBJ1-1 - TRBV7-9 TGTGCCAGCAGCTTGGCCGGGGGCGGAACTGAAGCTTTCTTT CASSLAGGGTEAFF
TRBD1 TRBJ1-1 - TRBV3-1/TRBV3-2 TGTGCCAGCAGCCAGGAGGGGGCGAGGAACACTGAAGCTTTCTTT CASSQEGARNTEAFF
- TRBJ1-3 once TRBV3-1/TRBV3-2 TGTGCCAGCAGCCAAGTCGATAGGTTAGGAAACACCATATATTTT CASSQVDRLGNTIYF
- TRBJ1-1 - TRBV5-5 TGTGCCAGCAGCTTGGAAGGTTTGAACACTGAAGCTTTCTTT CASSLEGLNTEAFF
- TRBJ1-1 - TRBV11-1 TGTGCCAGCAGCTCGCTTTTGAACACTGAAGCTTTCTTT CASSSLLNTEAFF
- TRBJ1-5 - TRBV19 TGTGCCAGTAGTACCCAGGTGAATCAGCCCCAGCATTTT CASSTQVNQPQHF
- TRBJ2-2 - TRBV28 TGTGCCAGCAGAGAAAACGGGGAGCTGTTTTTT CASRENGELFF
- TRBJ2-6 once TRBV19 TGTGCCAGCGAAGCCTCTGGGGCCAACGTCCTGACTTTC CASEASGANVLTF
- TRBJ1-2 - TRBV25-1 TGTGCCAGCAGTGAGTCAAATCGCTATGGCTACACCTTC CASSESNRYGYTF
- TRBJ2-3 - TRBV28 TGTGCCAGCAGAACCTGGGGCTCGGATACGCAGTATTTT CASRTWGSDTQYF
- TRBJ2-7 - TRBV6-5 TGTGCCAGCAGTTACCGGGGTAGCGGAACCTACGAGCAGTACTTC CASSYRGSGTYEQYF
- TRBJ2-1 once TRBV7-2 TGTGCCAGCACCTGGACCTTATCGGGTGAGCAGTTCTTC CASTWTLSGEQFF
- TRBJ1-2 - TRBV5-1 TGCGCCAGCAGCTTGATACAGGGCGAAATCGACCCCTATGGCTACACCTTC CASSLIQGEIDPYGYTF
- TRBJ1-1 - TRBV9 TGTGCCAGCAGCGTAGAGGAGGGGAACACTGAAGCTTTCTTT CASSVEEGNTEAFF
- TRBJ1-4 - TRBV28 TGTGCCAGCAGTTTATGGGCCAGGGGCGACGAAAAACTGTTTTTT CASSLWARGDEKLFF
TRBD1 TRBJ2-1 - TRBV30 TGTGCCTGGCGTTACAGGGGAAATGAGCAGTTCTTC CAWRYRGNEQFF
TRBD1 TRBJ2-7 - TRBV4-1 TGCGCCAGCAGCATAGACAGGGGGGAAACCTACGAGCAGTACTTC CASSIDRGETYEQYF
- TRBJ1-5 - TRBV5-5 TGTGCCAGCAGCCTCCTGGGGGATAGCAATCAGCCCCAGCATTTT CASSLLGDSNQPQHF
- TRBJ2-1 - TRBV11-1 TGTGCCAGCAGCTTGGGGACCTCGTCCTACAATGAGCAGTTCTTC CASSLGTSSYNEQFF
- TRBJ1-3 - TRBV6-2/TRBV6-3 TGTGCCAGCAGCAAGGAGTTCTGGGCAGGGTGGTCATCCGGAAACACCATATATTTT CASSKEFWAGWSSGNTIYF
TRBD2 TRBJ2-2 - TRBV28 TGTGCCAGCAGTCCCCCCACTAGCGGGACGGGAGGAGCCGGGGAGCTGTTTTTT CASSPPTSGTGGAGELFF
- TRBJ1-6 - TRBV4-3 TGCGCCAGCAGCCAAGGGGTTGATTCACCCCTCCACTTT CASSQGVDSPLHF
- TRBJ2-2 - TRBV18 TGTGCCAGCTCACCAGGACGGACGAACACCGGGGAGCTGTTTTTT CASSPGRTNTGELFF
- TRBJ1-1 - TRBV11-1 TGTGCCAGCAGCCTGCATGGGCTGAACACTGAAGCTTTCTTT CASSLHGLNTEAFF
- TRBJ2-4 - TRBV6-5 TGTGCCAGCAGTTACCGAGCCGGGCCTTGGGAAAACATTCAGTACTTC CASSYRAGPWENIQYF
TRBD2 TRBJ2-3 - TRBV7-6 TGTGCCAGCAGCCCTATTAGCGGGAGGAGCCCAGATACGCAGTATTTT CASSPISGRSPDTQYF
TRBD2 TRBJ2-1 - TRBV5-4 TGTGCCAGCAGCTTGGCTGGAGTGGGACTAACCTCCAATGAGCAGTTCTTC CASSLAGVGLTSNEQFF
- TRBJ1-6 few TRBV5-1 TGCGCCAGCAGCTTGGAAGGGACATGGTATTCACCCCTCCACTTT CASSLEGTWYSPLHF
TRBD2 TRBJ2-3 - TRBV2 TGTGCCAGCAGAGACAGACTAGCGGGAGGTGGTGATACGCAGTATTTT CASRDRLAGGGDTQYF
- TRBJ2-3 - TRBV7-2 TGTGCCAGCAGCTTACGTGTAGGAAGCACAGATACGCAGTATTTT CASSLRVGSTDTQYF
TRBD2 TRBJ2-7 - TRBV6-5 TGTGCCAGCTTGGGGAGCGGGAGGGCCGACGAGCAGTACTTC CASLGSGRADEQYF
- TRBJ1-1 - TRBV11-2 TGTGCCAGCAGCTTAGATTGGGGATCTGAAGCTTTCTTT CASSLDWGSEAFF
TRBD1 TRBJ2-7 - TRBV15 TGTGCCACCAGCGGACTAGGACAGGGGGCTACCGAGCAGTACTTC CATSGLGQGATEQYF
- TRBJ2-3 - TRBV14 TGTGCCAGCAGCCAAGAATTACTAAGCTACACAGATACGCAGTATTTT CASSQELLSYTDTQYF
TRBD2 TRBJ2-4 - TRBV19 TGTGCCAGTAGTATGGGCAGGGCGCGGGAGGCCAAAAACATTCAGTACTTC CASSMGRAREAKNIQYF
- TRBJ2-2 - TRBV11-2 TGTGCCAGCAGCTTAGGTCGATCGAACACCGGGGAGCTGTTTTTT CASSLGRSNTGELFF
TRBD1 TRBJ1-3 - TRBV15 TGTGCCACCAGCAAGGGGACAGGGGGGACCCCCCACCCAAGAAACACCATATATTTT CATSKGTGGTPHPRNTIYF
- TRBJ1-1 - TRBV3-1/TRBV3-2 TGTGCCAGCAGCCTGGGGGACGGATGGACTGAAGCTTTCTTT CASSLGDGWTEAFF
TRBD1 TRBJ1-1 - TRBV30 TGTGCCTGGAGCCCTATCGACAGGGGTAAGGAAGCTTTCTTT CAWSPIDRGKEAFF
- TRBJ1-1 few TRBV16 TGTGCCAGCAGCCAGTTGTGGTCTTTGGTAGTGGGACGTGGAGCTTTCTTT CASSQLWSLVVGRGAFF